These 32 T cell receptor beta chains originate from one sample sequenced in a study of T cells after yellow fever vaccination. TCRdb redid the calling of the 5' RACE reads with MiXCR, one entry per CDR3 protein. This sample carries nearly 350,000 distinct CDR3 sequences, 7% to 9% of them seen once, and the ten largest clones take roughly a sixth. The sample was PBMCs, taken approximately 47 days after the first yellow fever vaccination. The receptors here all came from a man aged 18 to 29 who received the YFV17D yellow fever vaccine.

The gene calls are TRBV4-2 and TRBJ2-6; D is unclear. This CDR3 comprises 18 residues. Germline V CDR1 and CDR2: LGHNA, YNFKEQ. The V gene lost 5 bases and the J gene lost 0 bases, with 17 bases spanning the gap. CDR3 in DNA: TGTGCCAGCAGCAGAATTCCGAACCTAAGCTCTGGGGCCAACGTCCTGACTTTC. This codes for CASSRIPNLSSGANVLTF.

The rearrangement joins TRBV12-3 or TRBV12-4 to TRBJ1-5; 8 bases are a match to TRBD1. The CDR3 is 13 amino acids. V shed 7 bases and J 5 bases; nucleotides not matched to a gene: 4. The CDR3 DNA is TGTGCCAGCACCGGGGACAGGCATCAGCCCCAGCATTTT. It codes for CASTGDRHQPQHF.

The sample holds a few counts of this clonotype. V and J are TRBV25-1 and TRBJ1-5; perhaps TRBD1 as D (5 bases). CDR3 size: 15 residues. Germline V gene data show CDR1 as MGHDK and CDR2 as SYGVNS. V was trimmed by 4 bases and J by 3 bases, leaving 13 bases between them. CDR3 nucleotides: TGTGCCAGCAGTGGATCCGGGACCCACAATCAGCCCCAGCATTTT. It is translated as CASSGSGTHNQPQHF.

This chain joins TRBV20-1 and TRBJ1-1, with 7 nucleotides matching TRBD1. CDR3 size: 13 residues. CDR1 is DFQATT, CDR2 SNEGSKA, per germline (reference sequence). Written as DNA, the CDR3 is TGCAGACCTCGGGACAGAAGGAACACTGAAGCTTTCTTT. This codes for CRPRDRRNTEAFF.

This clonotype was detected ten times or more. The chain is built from TRBV7-3 and TRBJ2-2; no reliable D call. The CDR3 is 13 amino acids. Trimming left V 2 bases short and J 4 bases short, with 5 bases between. Per the germline V gene, CDR1 is SGHTA and CDR2 is FQGTGA. The CDR3 DNA reads as TGTGCCAGCAGCTTATCAGGCACCGGGGAGCTGTTTTTT. It specifies CASSLSGTGELFF.

The V call is TRBV29-1, the J call TRBJ1-1; D may be TRBD1 (6 bases). Per germline, CDR1 SQVTM and CDR2 ANQGSEA. Trimming pared 7 bases from V and 3 bases from J, leaving 15 bases between. The CDR3 is made up of 13 amino acids. The CDR3 sequence: CSGSWRGDTEAFF. The CDR3 bases are TGCAGCGGATCCTGGAGGGGGGACACTGAAGCTTTCTTT.

V usage is TRBV7-9 and J usage is TRBJ2-1; D call uncertain. The CDR3 covers 13 residues. Germline assignment: CDR1 SEHNR and CDR2 FQNEAQ (reference sequence). Deletions cut 4 bases from V and 6 bases from J, with 10 bases between. The CDR3 region is CASSSLRVNEQFF. DNA of the CDR3: TGTGCCAGCAGCTCCCTACGGGTCAATGAGCAGTTCTTC.

This clonotype was seen a handful of times. The chain recombines TRBV19 with TRBJ1-1, with D uncertain. CDR3 length: 13 amino acids. V was trimmed by 4 bases and J by 7 bases, leaving 13 bases between them. Germline V gives CDR1 LNHDA, CDR2 SQIVND (reference sequence). For the CDR3, the DNA is TGTGCCAGTAGTACGCCTGGGCCTCATGAAGCTTTCTTT. This sequence encodes CASSTPGPHEAFF.

This chain uses TRBV5-4 with TRBJ1-1, with 9 bases matching TRBD1. The V gene end was trimmed by 5 bases and the J gene end by 0 bases; junction bases not matched to a gene: 2. CDR3 length: 14 residues. CDR1 is SGHNT and CDR2 is YYREEE in the germline V gene (reference sequence). CDR3 region: CASRGDRVNTEAFF. CDR3 bases: TGTGCCAGCAGGGGGGACAGGGTGAACACTGAAGCTTTCTTT.

This clonotype was recorded a few times. CDR3 sequence (DNA): TGTGCCAGCAGGAGGGGGGATTCACCCCTCCACTTT. This codes for CASRRGDSPLHF. The V and J genes are TRBV27 and TRBJ1-6, with a tentative D call TRBD1 (6 bases). Per germline, CDR1 MNHEY and CDR2 SMNVEV (reference sequence). V was pared by 6 bases and J by 8 bases, with 8 bases between. The CDR3 totals 12 residues.

This chain links TRBV7-2 with TRBJ2-5; tentatively, D is TRBD2 (6 bases). Germline assignment: CDR1 SGHTA and CDR2 FQGNSA. The V gene lost 2 bases and the J gene lost 10 bases, with 20 bases spanning the gap. This CDR3 region has 15 residues. In nucleotides, the CDR3 is TGTGCCAGCAGCTTAAAGACGGGGGAAGGGATCAGCCAGTACTTC. Amino acids: CASSLKTGEGISQYF. The full variable domain, in which reference TRBV7-2 and TRBJ2-5 provide the parts outside the CDR3, is GAGVSQSPSNKVTEKGKDVELRCDPISGHTALYWYRQSLGQGLEFLIYFQGNSAPDKSGLPSDRFSAERTGGSVSTLTIQRTQQEDSAVYLCASSLKTGEGISQYFGPGTRLLVL.

This chain connects TRBV3-1 to TRBJ2-2; D perhaps matches TRBD2 (5 bases). Looked up from germline, CDR1 is LGHDT and CDR2 is YNNKEL (reference sequence). This CDR3 comprises 15 residues. Trimming cost V 4 bases and J 4 bases, with 13 bases left between them. The CDR3 sequence: CASSRAPRGTGELFF. CDR3 DNA: TGTGCCAGCAGCCGGGCGCCCCGGGGCACCGGGGAGCTGTTTTTT.

The sample holds a few counts of this clonotype. The rearrangement joins TRBV5-4 to TRBJ1-1; 7 bases line up with TRBD1. Germline trimming cut 3 bases from V and 4 bases from J; bases unmatched to any gene: 9. This CDR3 region has 15 residues. Germline CDR1 reads SGHNT; CDR2 reads YYREEE (reference sequence). The CDR3 here is CASSSPDRARTEAFF. The CDR3 DNA reads as TGTGCCAGCAGCTCACCTGACAGGGCTCGCACTGAAGCTTTCTTT.

V and J are TRBV5-6 and TRBJ1-2; 8 bases are a match to TRBD1. Losses at the gene ends were 5 bases for V and 8 bases for J; bases not matched to a gene: 8. CDR1 and CDR2 from the germline V gene are SGHDT and YYEEEE. This CDR3 contains 13 residues. The CDR3 loop reads CASRPGQGWGYTF. Here the CDR3 DNA reads TGTGCCAGCAGACCCGGACAGGGATGGGGCTACACCTTC.

This clonotype came up a few times. This rearrangement joins TRBV4-2 to TRBJ1-2, with D possibly TRBD1 on 5 matching bases. Germline CDR1 reads LGHNA; CDR2 reads YNFKEQ. The CDR3 is 14 residues long. The V gene lost 2 bases and the J gene lost 9 bases, with 16 bases spanning the gap. DNA of the CDR3: TGTGCCAGCAGCCAAAATCAGGGTTCGAGGAGCTACACCTTC. Translated, it gives CASSQNQGSRSYTF.

This chain joins TRBV7-9 and TRBJ2-1, with 7 bases aligning to TRBD2. With 5 bases clipped from V and 7 bases from J, the junction kept 11 bases outside the gene matches. The CDR3 runs 15 residues. Germline V gene lookup returns CDR1 SEHNR and CDR2 FQNEAQ (reference sequence). The CDR3 spells CASSHPGLAANEQFF. CDR3 DNA sequence: TGTGCCAGCAGCCATCCCGGGCTAGCGGCAAATGAGCAGTTCTTC.

The chain combines TRBV3-1 with TRBJ2-1; D unclear. Trimming shortened V by 8 bases and J by 3 bases, and 17 bases separated the two germline ends. Germline V CDR1 and CDR2: LGHDT, YNNKEL (reference sequence). The CDR3 runs 15 residues. The DNA for the CDR3 is TGTGCCAGCCAAACAGTGGATGGTAACTACAATGAGCAGTTCTTC. This translates into CASQTVDGNYNEQFF.

J is TRBJ2-3 and V is TRBV5-6; TRBD2 aligns across 15 bases. V lost 4 bases, J lost 6 bases, and 6 bases stayed unmatched. The CDR3 runs 16 residues. The germline gives CDR1 SGHDT, CDR2 YYEEEE. In DNA, the CDR3 is TGTGCCAGCAGCGCCCGGACTAGCGGGGGGGCGGATACGCAGTATTTT. This translates into CASSARTSGGADTQYF. Full variable domain (remainder filled in from reference TRBV5-6 and TRBJ2-3): DAGVTQSPTHLIKTRGQQVTLRCSPKSGHDTVSWYQQALGQGPQFIFQYYEEEERQRGNFPDRFSGHQFPNYSSELNVNALLLGDSALYLCASSARTSGGADTQYFGPGTRLTVL.

The chain is built from TRBV2 and TRBJ2-7, with TRBD2 as a possible D gene (7 bases). Trimming left V 7 bases short and J 2 bases short, with 15 bases between. Germline V gives CDR1 SNHLY, CDR2 FYNNEI. This CDR3 is 14 amino acids long. CDR3 sequence reads: CASTPPRGPYEQYV. The CDR3 DNA reads TGTGCCAGCACTCCGCCGCGGGGGCCCTACGAGCAGTACGTC.

The rearrangement joins TRBV4-3 to TRBJ1-4, with a possible D match to TRBD1 (6 bases). The length of the CDR3 is 17 residues. Germline-derived CDR1 and CDR2 are LGHNA and YSLEER. The germline V and J ends were trimmed by 4 bases and 8 bases, with 23 bases remaining between them. CDR3 protein: CASSPRAGAFLSEKLFF. CDR3 bases: TGCGCCAGCAGCCCCCGGGCGGGGGCCTTCCTTTCCGAAAAACTGTTTTTT.

The chain uses TRBV5-1 and TRBJ1-6, with TRBD1 matching over 9 bases. Unmatched junction bases numbered 6, after V lost 0 bases and J lost 8 bases. The CDR3 runs 16 residues. The germline V gene encodes CDR1 SGHRS and CDR2 YFSETQ. The CDR3 sequence: CASSLAQGTGHSPLHF. The CDR3 DNA follows: TGCGCCAGCAGCTTGGCCCAGGGGACAGGGCATTCACCCCTCCACTTT. The full variable domain, in which reference TRBV5-1 and TRBJ1-6 provide the parts outside the CDR3, is KAGVTQTPRYLIKTRGQQVTLSCSPISGHRSVSWYQQTPGQGLQFLFEYFSETQRNKGNFPGRFSGRQFSNSRSEMNVSTLELGDSALYLCASSLAQGTGHSPLHFGNGTRLTVT.

The V call is TRBV12-5, the J call TRBJ2-3, with no clear D. This CDR3 has 11 residues. The germline gives CDR1 LGHNT, CDR2 FRNRAP. Between the trimmed V and J ends, which lost 5 bases and 10 bases, there was a span of 10 bases. CDR3 protein: CASGPEGAQYF. In DNA, the CDR3 is TGTGCTAGTGGTCCCGAAGGAGCGCAGTATTTT.

The table lists this clonotype with many counts. The chain uses TRBV6-5 and TRBJ2-7; 9 bases match TRBD1. Germline V gives CDR1 MNHEY, CDR2 SVGAGI. The CDR3 sequence is 12 residues long. After removal of 8 bases from V and 7 bases from J, the junction contained 6 bases not matched to a gene. DNA of the CDR3: TGTGCCAGCCGGACAGGGGTCGGTGAGCAGTACTTC. Translation: CASRTGVGEQYF.

The chain uses TRBV5-1 and TRBJ2-3, with a possible D match to TRBD2 (6 bases). V lost 6 bases and J 2 bases, leaving 13 bases between the germline ends. This CDR3 is built from 14 residues. CDR1 and CDR2 (germline): SGHRS, YFSETQ. Written as DNA, the CDR3 is TGCGCCAGCACCCGCGGGACGGACACAGATACGCAGTATTTT. Amino acids: CASTRGTDTDTQYF.

This clonotype was detected only a few times. In DNA, the CDR3 is TGCGCCAGCAGCCAAGATTTTGGGCGAGGGGAGGCGGCCTACGAGCAGTACTTC. Translating it yields CASSQDFGRGEAAYEQYF. This rearrangement joins TRBV4-1 to TRBJ2-7, with D possibly matching TRBD2 (6 bases). V was shortened by 0 bases and J by 2 bases, with 20 bases between the two germline ends. The CDR3 has 18 residues. From germline, CDR1 is MGHRA and CDR2 YSYEKL.

This clonotype was seen at least ten times. The V and J genes are TRBV7-9 and TRBJ2-3, with a possible D match to TRBD2 (5 bases). Germline V gene lookup returns CDR1 SEHNR and CDR2 FQNEAQ (reference sequence). The CDR3 has 14 residues. V dropped 0 bases and J dropped 6 bases, with 10 bases sitting between them. As DNA, the CDR3 is TGTGCCAGCAGCTTAGCTACAGACTACGATACGCAGTATTTT. Translation gives CASSLATDYDTQYF.

The CDR3 sequence: CASAGSDNEQFF. For the CDR3, the DNA is TGTGCCAGTGCCGGTTCGGACAATGAGCAGTTCTTC. The rearrangement uses TRBV7-6 and TRBJ2-1; D gene unclear. The CDR3 sequence is 12 residues long. Trimming took 9 bases from V and 5 from J, leaving 11 bases between them. CDR1 is SGHVS, CDR2 FNYEAQ, per germline. Drawing the rest from reference TRBV7-6 and TRBJ2-1, the complete variable domain is GAGVSQSPRYKVTKRGQDVALRCDPISGHVSLYWYRQALGQGPEFLTYFNYEAQQDKSGLPNDRFSAERPEGSISTLTIQRTEQRDSAMYRCASAGSDNEQFFGPGTRLTVL.

The chain links TRBV27 to TRBJ2-1; 13 bases are a match to TRBD2. Germline CDR1 MNHEY, CDR2 SMNVEV (reference sequence). Trimming cost V 7 bases and J 6 bases; bases outside gene matches: 6. This CDR3 spans 15 amino acids. The CDR3 DNA sequence: TGTGCCAGCACCCTACTAGCGGGGGGGCGCAATGAGCAGTTCTTC. This gives the protein CASTLLAGGRNEQFF.

This sequence joins TRBV6-2 or TRBV6-3 and TRBJ1-1, with D unresolved. The CDR3 contains 12 residues. Between the trimmed V and J ends, which lost 8 bases and 7 bases, there was a span of 14 bases. CDR1 MNHEY and CDR2 SVGEGT come from the germline V gene. Written as DNA, the CDR3 is TGTGCCAGCGTAACCCGATCGGGTGAAGCTTTCTTT. Its protein product is CASVTRSGEAFF.

This clonotype was counted a few times. The chain has TRBV6-5 and TRBJ1-5; possible D gene TRBD1, 6 bases. V lost 5 bases to trimming and J lost 3 bases, with 11 bases between them. Germline CDR1 MNHEY, CDR2 SVGAGI. This CDR3 has 14 amino acids. The CDR3 loop is CASSTTGSNQPQHF. CDR3 bases: TGTGCCAGCAGTACGACAGGTTCCAATCAGCCCCAGCATTTT.

This clonotype was detected only a few times. The V call is TRBV5-8, the J call TRBJ2-7, with D unclear. Germline V gives CDR1 SGHTS, CDR2 YDEGEE. The ends were cut back, 4 bases at V and 2 bases at J, with 10 bases in the middle. CDR3 length: 13 residues. In DNA form, the CDR3 reads TGTGCCAGCAGCCGAGGAAATACCTACGAGCAGTACGTC. This encodes CASSRGNTYEQYV.

This clonotype was detected only a few times. The CDR3 is CASSVPGTVDQETQYF. Here the CDR3 DNA reads TGTGCCAGCAGCGTACCCGGGACGGTCGATCAAGAGACCCAGTACTTC. The V and J genes are TRBV13 and TRBJ2-5; D is tentatively TRBD1 or TRBD2 (5 bases each). This CDR3 region has 16 residues. V was pared by 5 bases and J by 2 bases, with 18 bases between. Germline CDR1 is PRHDT and CDR2 is FYEKMQ (reference sequence).